Listed below are T cell receptor beta chains from one sample, sequenced in a study of cytomegalovirus exposure and HLA in healthy donors. Clones were read by immunoSEQ multiplex PCR, and TCRdb kept only the in-frame ones, dropping some. Among roughly 110,000 clones listed, roughly 70% were seen once. Sequencing was done on a sample of PBMCs. The receptors were sampled from a woman between 40 and 55 years old in good health and CMV-seropositive. Both conserved end residues are part of each CDR3. D genes are given only for firm matches. Not all rows give a size; the values are once, few, many and, for expanded clones, a class.

TRBV2	TRBJ1-4	NA	NA	CASRWEPGEKLFF	TGTGCCAGCAGGTGGGAGCCCGGTGAAAAACTGTTTTTT
TRBV10-3	TRBJ1-2	NA	TRBD1	CAINSGTDFGYTF	TGTGCCATCAACTCCGGGACAGATTTTGGCTACACCTTC
TRBV13	TRBJ2-3	NA	TRBD2	CASSPRLAGGTDTQYF	TGTGCCAGCAGCCCCCGACTAGCGGGGGGCACAGATACGCAGTATTTT
TRBV7-9	TRBJ1-2	NA	TRBD1	CASSSGTGRRSTF	TGTGCCAGCAGCTCTGGGACAGGGAGAAGGTCCACCTTC
TRBV4-2	TRBJ2-7	NA	NA	CASSQDRRGSYEQYF	TGTGCCAGCAGCCAAGATCGGAGGGGATCCTACGAGCAGTACTTC
TRBV6-6	TRBJ1-3	NA	TRBD1	CASRTGQGGNTIYF	TGTGCCAGCAGGACGGGACAGGGCGGAAACACCATATATTTT
TRBV30	TRBJ1-5	NA	NA	CAWSRASDQPQHF	TGTGCCTGGTCCAGGGCGTCCGATCAGCCCCAGCATTTT
TRBV19	TRBJ2-7	few	NA	CASSRGEGSYEQYF	TGTGCCAGTAGTAGGGGAGAAGGGTCCTACGAGCAGTACTTC
TRBV5-4	TRBJ2-7	once	NA	CASSLGAGSLYEQYF	TGTGCCAGCAGCTTAGGGGCGGGGTCCCTCTACGAGCAGTACTTC
TRBV2	TRBJ1-6	NA	TRBD1	CASSEQGARESPLHF	TGTGCCAGCTCGGAACAGGGGGCAAGGGAATCACCCCTCCACTTT
TRBV5-1	TRBJ1-4	NA	NA	CASSLVGQGNNEKLFF	TGCGCCAGCAGCTTGGTAGGACAAGGGAATAATGAAAAACTGTTTTTT
TRBV6-1	TRBJ1-6	once	TRBD1	CASRETGVYNSPLHF	TGTGCCAGCAGGGAGACAGGGGTATATAATTCACCCCTCCACTTT
TRBV5-8	TRBJ2-4	few	NA	CASSRAQGDIQYF	TGTGCCAGCAGTCGAGCACAGGGTGACATTCAGTACTTC
TRBV10-3	TRBJ1-2	few	NA	CAISESGRGANGYTF	TGTGCCATCAGTGAGTCGGGCAGGGGAGCGAATGGCTACACCTTC
TRBV6-1	TRBJ2-5	NA	TRBD2	CASSALAGGVLETQYF	TGTGCCAGCAGTGCGCTAGCGGGGGGTGTTTTAGAGACCCAGTACTTC
TRBV29-1	TRBJ2-1	NA	TRBD1	CSGGQATYNEQFF	TGCAGCGGCGGACAGGCGACTTACAATGAGCAGTTCTTC
TRBV5-1	TRBJ1-1	NA	NA	CASSPLQGQNTEAFF	TGCGCCAGCAGCCCACTACAGGGACAGAACACTGAAGCTTTCTTT
TRBV30	TRBJ2-5	NA	TRBD2	CAWSVMTSGGQETQYF	TGTGCCTGGAGTGTAATGACTAGCGGGGGGCAAGAGACCCAGTACTTC
TRBV10-3	TRBJ1-1	NA	TRBD1	CAISGQENTEAFF	TGTGCCATCAGCGGACAGGAGAACACTGAAGCTTTCTTT
TRBV27	TRBJ2-3	once	TRBD1	CASSSGTGFTDTQYF	TGTGCCAGCAGCTCCGGGACAGGGTTCACAGATACGCAGTATTTT
TRBV30	TRBJ1-5	NA	NA	CAWSLGGNQPQHF	TGTGCCTGGAGTTTGGGGGGAAATCAGCCCCAGCATTTT
TRBV30	TRBJ1-3	NA	NA	CAWSDEAGNTIYF	TGTGCCTGGAGTGACGAGGCTGGAAACACCATATATTTT
TRBV19	TRBJ2-7	NA	NA	CASSIVQGQTRVIYEQYF	TGTGCCAGTAGTATAGTACAGGGGCAGACTAGAGTTATCTACGAGCAGTACTTC
TRBV7-2	TRBJ2-2	NA	NA	CASSFLGNTGELFF	TGTGCCAGCAGCTTCCTAGGGAACACCGGGGAGCTGTTTTTT
TRBV29-1	TRBJ1-1	NA	TRBD1	CSADRGGNTEAFF	TGCAGCGCAGACAGGGGGGGGAACACTGAAGCTTTCTTT
TRBV4-3	TRBJ2-3	NA	TRBD2	CASSQDAPQRGATDTQYF	TGCGCCAGCAGCCAAGATGCACCCCAGCGGGGGGCCACAGATACGCAGTATTTT
TRBV30	TRBJ1-2	NA	NA	CAWSVQQVDGYTF	TGTGCCTGGAGTGTACAGCAGGTCGATGGCTACACCTTC
TRBV19	TRBJ2-6	NA	TRBD2	CASSIVLGGYSGANVLTF	TGTGCCAGTAGTATAGTCCTGGGGGGGTACTCTGGGGCCAACGTCCTGACTTTC
TRBV2	TRBJ1-1	NA	NA	CASRSIGLNTEAFF	TGTGCCAGCAGATCCATCGGTTTGAACACTGAAGCTTTCTTT
TRBV5-4	TRBJ2-1	few	TRBD1	CASSLAGGPGNEQFF	TGTGCCAGCAGCTTGGCAGGGGGCCCCGGTAATGAGCAGTTCTTC
TRBV7-2	TRBJ2-7	NA	TRBD2	CASSPVGRGHEQYF	TGTGCCAGCAGCCCCGTGGGGAGGGGTCACGAGCAGTACTTC
TRBV7-2	TRBJ1-6	few	TRBD1	CASSYQGQGGSPLHF	TGTGCCAGCAGCTACCAAGGACAGGGGGGTTCACCCCTCCACTTT
TRBV5-6	TRBJ2-3	NA	TRBD2	CASSLFASGALSTDTQYF	TGTGCCAGCAGCTTGTTTGCTAGCGGGGCCCTTAGCACAGATACGCAGTATTTT
TRBV6-1	TRBJ2-1	few	NA	CASSLRTMFYNEQFF	TGTGCCAGCAGTTTACGGACAATGTTCTACAATGAGCAGTTCTTC
TRBV5-1	TRBJ2-5	NA	TRBD1	CASSFQGEVAETQYF	TGCGCCAGCAGCTTCCAGGGGGAAGTGGCGGAGACCCAGTACTTC
TRBV7-2	TRBJ1-1	NA	TRBD1	CASSLYRGPNTEAFF	TGTGCCAGCAGCCTCTACAGGGGACCGAACACTGAAGCTTTCTTT
TRBV7-3	TRBJ1-1	NA	NA	CASSLSQNTEAFF	TGTGCCAGCAGCTTAAGTCAAAACACTGAAGCTTTCTTT
TRBV11-3	TRBJ2-2	NA	TRBD1	CASSPGQGAFVGELFF	TGTGCCAGCAGCCCTGGACAGGGGGCCTTTGTCGGGGAGCTGTTTTTT
TRBV5-1	TRBJ1-5	NA	NA	CASSVSLDQPQHF	TGCGCCAGCAGCGTTAGCCTTGATCAGCCCCAGCATTTT
TRBV10-3	TRBJ1-1	once	NA	CAIRTDSMNTEAFF	TGTGCCATCAGGACTGACAGCATGAACACTGAAGCTTTCTTT
TRBV7-9	TRBJ2-1	NA	TRBD2	CASSSRFLADSYNEQFF	TGTGCCAGCAGCTCGAGATTCCTAGCGGATTCCTACAATGAGCAGTTCTTC
TRBV29-1	TRBJ2-5	NA	NA	CSVGSGEQETQYF	TGCAGCGTTGGATCAGGTGAACAAGAGACCCAGTACTTC
TRBV7-9	TRBJ1-1	NA	TRBD1	CASSPRDRDLNTEAFF	TGTGCCAGCAGCCCAAGGGACAGGGATCTGAACACTGAAGCTTTCTTT
TRBV4-1	TRBJ2-1	NA	TRBD2	CASSYLAGGGSYNEQFF	TGCGCCAGCAGCTACCTAGCGGGGGGGGGCTCCTACAATGAGCAGTTCTTC
TRBV7-6	TRBJ2-7	few	NA	CASSLATAYEQYF	TGTGCCAGCAGCTTAGCGACAGCCTACGAGCAGTACTTC
TRBV5-6	TRBJ1-1	few	NA	CASSLPTWKEAFF	TGTGCCAGCTCTCTACCGACATGGAAAGAAGCTTTCTTT
TRBV5-1	TRBJ2-7	NA	TRBD1	CASSLGQGFTYEQYF	TGCGCCAGCAGCTTGGGACAGGGTTTCACCTACGAGCAGTACTTC
TRBV5-1	TRBJ1-5	NA	NA	CASSLAPLSQPGQPQHF	TGCGCCAGCAGCTTGGCACCACTATCCCAGCCTGGTCAGCCCCAGCATTTT
TRBV27	TRBJ2-3	NA	TRBD2	CASSRGLAGGTDTQYF	TGTGCCAGCAGCCGCGGACTAGCTGGCGGCACAGATACGCAGTATTTT
TRBV5-6	TRBJ1-4	few	NA	CASSLWGVDGEKLFF	TGTGCCAGCAGCTTGTGGGGGGTTGACGGTGAAAAACTGTTTTTT
TRBV2	TRBJ1-2	NA	NA	CASSVTGVYGYTF	TGTGCCAGCAGTGTGACAGGCGTCTATGGCTACACCTTC
TRBV5-4	TRBJ1-2	NA	TRBD1	CASSYGDREYGYTF	TGTGCCAGCAGCTACGGGGACAGAGAATATGGCTACACCTTC
TRBV7-2	TRBJ2-1	few	NA	CASSLFILAYEQFF	TGTGCCAGCAGCTTATTTATACTAGCTTATGAGCAGTTCTTC
TRBV10-2	TRBJ2-5	NA	TRBD1	CASSESGTGSGPQYF	TGCGCCAGCAGTGAGTCGGGGACAGGTTCGGGGCCCCAGTACTTC